This T cell receptor beta chain was captured by sequencing in a study of cytomegalovirus exposure and HLA in healthy donors. Study information: A preliminary data release comprised tens of millions of unique TCRs obtained from HLA-typed donors. Findings of the study overall: The classifier, whose performance was assessed in both the original and validation cohorts, reportedly diagnosed cytomegalovirus status with high specificity and sensitivity.

The PCR was carried out with 60 Vbeta primers and 13 Jbeta primers. Sequencing used immunoSEQ multiplex PCR; TCRdb keeps in-frame clones, though not all of them. This sample has about 160,000 clones, with roughly three quarters found just once. About this clone itself: The antigen remains unidentified.

The CDR3 runs to 15 residues. Germline V gives CDR1 SGHNT, CDR2 YYREEE (reference sequence). After removal of 3 bases from V and 1 base from J, the junction contained 6 bases not matched to a gene. The source material was PBMCs. The TCR comes from a woman aged 40 to 49 in good health and CMV-seropositive. The chain combines TRBV5-4 with TRBJ2-5, with 7 nucleotides matching TRBD1. In DNA form, the CDR3 reads TGTGCCAGCAGCTCAAAACAGGGGTTCCAAGAGACCCAGTACTTC. Translating gives CASSSKQGFQETQYF.